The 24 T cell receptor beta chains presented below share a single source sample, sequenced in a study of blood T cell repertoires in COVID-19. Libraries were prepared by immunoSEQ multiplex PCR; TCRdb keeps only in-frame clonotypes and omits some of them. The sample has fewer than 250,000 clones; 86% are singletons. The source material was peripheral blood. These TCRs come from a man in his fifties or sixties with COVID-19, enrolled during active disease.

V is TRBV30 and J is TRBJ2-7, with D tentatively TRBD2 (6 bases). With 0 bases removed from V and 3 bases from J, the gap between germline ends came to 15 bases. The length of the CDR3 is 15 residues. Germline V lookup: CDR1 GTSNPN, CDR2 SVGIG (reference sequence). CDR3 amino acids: CAWSVSLARGYEQYF. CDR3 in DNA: TGTGCCTGGAGTGTAAGCCTAGCGAGAGGCTACGAGCAGTACTTC. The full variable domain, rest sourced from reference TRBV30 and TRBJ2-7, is SQTIHQWPATLVQPVGSPLSLECTVEGTSNPNLYWYRQAAGRGLQLLFYSVGIGQISSEVPQNLSASRPQDRQFILSSKKLLLSDSGFYLCAWSVSLARGYEQYFGPGTRLTVT.

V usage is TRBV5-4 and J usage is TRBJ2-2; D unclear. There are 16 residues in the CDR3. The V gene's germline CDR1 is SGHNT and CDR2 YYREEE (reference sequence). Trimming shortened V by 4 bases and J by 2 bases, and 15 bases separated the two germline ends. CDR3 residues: CASSPKQRANTGELFF. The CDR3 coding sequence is TGTGCCAGCAGCCCGAAGCAGCGAGCTAACACCGGGGAGCTGTTTTTT.

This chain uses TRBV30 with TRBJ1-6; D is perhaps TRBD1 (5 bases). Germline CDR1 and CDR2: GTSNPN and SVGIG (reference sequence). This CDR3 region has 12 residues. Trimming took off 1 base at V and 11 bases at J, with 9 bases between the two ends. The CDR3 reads CAWSGQSAPLHF. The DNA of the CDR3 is TGTGCCTGGAGTGGACAGTCAGCACCCCTCCACTTT.

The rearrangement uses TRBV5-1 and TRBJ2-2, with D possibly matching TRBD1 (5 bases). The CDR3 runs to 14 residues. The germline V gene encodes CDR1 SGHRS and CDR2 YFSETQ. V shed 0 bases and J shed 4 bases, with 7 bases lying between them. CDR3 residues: CASSLVQGTGELFF. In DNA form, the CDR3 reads TGCGCCAGCAGCTTGGTCCAGGGCACCGGGGAGCTGTTTTTT.

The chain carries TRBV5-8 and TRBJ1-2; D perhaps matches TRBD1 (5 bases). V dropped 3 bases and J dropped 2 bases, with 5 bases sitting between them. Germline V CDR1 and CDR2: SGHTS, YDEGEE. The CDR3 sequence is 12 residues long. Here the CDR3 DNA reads TGTGCCAGCAGCTACAGGAACTATGGCTACACCTTC. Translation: CASSYRNYGYTF.

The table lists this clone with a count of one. CDR3 in DNA: TGCGCCAGCAGCCAACGGACTAGCGGAGGGACCCAAGAGACCCAGTACTTC. It yields the protein CASSQRTSGGTQETQYF. This chain links TRBV5-1 with TRBJ2-5; 10 bases agree with TRBD2. This CDR3 is built from 17 residues. Germline V gives CDR1 SGHRS, CDR2 YFSETQ. V was pared by 4 bases and J by 1 base, with 10 bases of the junction left unmatched. The complete variable domain, with remaining parts taken from reference TRBV5-1 and TRBJ2-5, reads KAGVTQTPRYLIKTRGQQVTLSCSPISGHRSVSWYQQTPGQGLQFLFEYFSETQRNKGNFPGRFSGRQFSNSRSEMNVSTLELGDSALYLCASSQRTSGGTQETQYFGPGTRLLVL.

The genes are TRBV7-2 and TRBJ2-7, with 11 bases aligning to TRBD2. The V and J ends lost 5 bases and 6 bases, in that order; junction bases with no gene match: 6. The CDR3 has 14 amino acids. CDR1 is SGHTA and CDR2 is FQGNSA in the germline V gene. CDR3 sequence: CASSPLAGGLEQYF. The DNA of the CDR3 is TGTGCCAGCAGCCCCTTAGCGGGGGGGCTCGAGCAGTACTTC.

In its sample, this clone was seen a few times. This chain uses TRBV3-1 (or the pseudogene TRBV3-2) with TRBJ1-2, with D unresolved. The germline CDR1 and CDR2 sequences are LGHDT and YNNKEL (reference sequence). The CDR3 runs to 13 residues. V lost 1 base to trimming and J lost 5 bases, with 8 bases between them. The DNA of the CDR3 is TGTGCCAGCAGCCAAGTTCGAGGGTATGGCTACACCTTC. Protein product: CASSQVRGYGYTF.

The CDR3 bases are TGTGCCAGCAGCCGAGGGGGGTTGGACAGGGTCGACCCCGTGGATACGCAGTATTTT. Translation: CASSRGGLDRVDPVDTQYF. The chain combines TRBV5-4 with TRBJ2-3; 8 positions match TRBD1. CDR3 length equals 19 residues. V dropped 4 bases and J dropped 6; count of bases not matched to a gene: 22. The germline CDR1 and CDR2 sequences are SGHNT and YYREEE (reference sequence).

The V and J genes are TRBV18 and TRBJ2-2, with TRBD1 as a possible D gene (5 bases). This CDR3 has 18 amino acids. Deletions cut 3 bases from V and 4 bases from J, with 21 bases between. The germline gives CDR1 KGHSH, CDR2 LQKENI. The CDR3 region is CASSPLEGHLLGTGELFF. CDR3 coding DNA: TGTGCCAGCTCACCCCTTGAAGGACACCTTCTCGGCACCGGGGAGCTGTTTTTT.

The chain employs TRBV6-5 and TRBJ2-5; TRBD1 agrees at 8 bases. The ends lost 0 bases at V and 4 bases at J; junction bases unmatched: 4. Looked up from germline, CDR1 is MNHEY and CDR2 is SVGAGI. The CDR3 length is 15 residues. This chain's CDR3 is CASSYSGRGPETQYF. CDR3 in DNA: TGTGCCAGCAGTTACTCGGGCAGGGGGCCAGAGACCCAGTACTTC.

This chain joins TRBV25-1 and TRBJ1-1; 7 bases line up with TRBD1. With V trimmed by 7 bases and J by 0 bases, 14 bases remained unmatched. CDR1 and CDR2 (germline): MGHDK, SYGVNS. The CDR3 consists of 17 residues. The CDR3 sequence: CASTSRRAGGVNTEAFF. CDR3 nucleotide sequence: TGTGCCAGCACCTCCCGTCGGGCAGGGGGAGTGAACACTGAAGCTTTCTTT.

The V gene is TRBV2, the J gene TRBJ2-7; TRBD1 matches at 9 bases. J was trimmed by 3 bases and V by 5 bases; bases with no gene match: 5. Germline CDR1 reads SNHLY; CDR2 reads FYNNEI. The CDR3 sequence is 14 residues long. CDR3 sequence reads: CASSSGTGIYEQYF. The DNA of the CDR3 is TGTGCCAGCAGTTCCGGGACAGGGATCTACGAGCAGTACTTC. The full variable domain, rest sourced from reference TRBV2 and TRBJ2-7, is EPEVTQTPSHQVTQMGQEVILRCVPISNHLYFYWYRQILGQKVEFLVSFYNNEISEKSEIFDDQFSVERPDGSNFTLKIRSTKLEDSAMYFCASSSGTGIYEQYFGPGTRLTVT.

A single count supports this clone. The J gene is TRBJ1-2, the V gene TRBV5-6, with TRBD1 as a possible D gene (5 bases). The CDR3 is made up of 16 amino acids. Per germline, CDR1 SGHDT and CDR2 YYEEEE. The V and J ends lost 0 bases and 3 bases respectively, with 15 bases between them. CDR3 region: CASSLAAGLKDYGYTF. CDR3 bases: TGTGCCAGCAGCTTGGCGGCGGGGCTTAAGGACTATGGCTACACCTTC.

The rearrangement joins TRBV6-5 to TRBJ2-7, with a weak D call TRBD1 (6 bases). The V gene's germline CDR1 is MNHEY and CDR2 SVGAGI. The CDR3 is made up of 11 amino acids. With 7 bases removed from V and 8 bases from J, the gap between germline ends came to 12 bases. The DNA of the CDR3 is TGTGCCAGCAACAAACAGGGACAGCAGTACTTC. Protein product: CASNKQGQQYF.

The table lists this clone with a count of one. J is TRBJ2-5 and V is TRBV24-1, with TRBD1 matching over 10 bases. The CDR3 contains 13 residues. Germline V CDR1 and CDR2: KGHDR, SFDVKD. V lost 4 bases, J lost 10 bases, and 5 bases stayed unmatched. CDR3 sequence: CATSDRTGGYQYF. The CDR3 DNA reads TGTGCCACCAGTGACAGGACAGGGGGATACCAGTACTTC.

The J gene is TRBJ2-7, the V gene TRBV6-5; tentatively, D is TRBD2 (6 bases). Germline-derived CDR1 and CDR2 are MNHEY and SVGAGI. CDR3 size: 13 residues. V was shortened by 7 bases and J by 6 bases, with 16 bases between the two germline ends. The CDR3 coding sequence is TGTGCCAGCAATCTGCGACTAGTCGGCGAGCAGTACTTC. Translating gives CASNLRLVGEQYF.

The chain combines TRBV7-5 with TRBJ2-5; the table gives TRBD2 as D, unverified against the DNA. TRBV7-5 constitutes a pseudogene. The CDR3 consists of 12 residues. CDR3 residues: CARSLGATIGYF. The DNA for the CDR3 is TGTGCCAGAAGCTTAGGTGCTACGATCGGGTACTTC.

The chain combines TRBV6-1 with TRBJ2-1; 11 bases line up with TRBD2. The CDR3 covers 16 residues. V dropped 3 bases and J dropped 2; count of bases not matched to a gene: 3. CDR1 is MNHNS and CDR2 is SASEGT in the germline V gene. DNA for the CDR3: TGTGCCAGCAGTGAGGGGACTAGCGGACCCTACAATGAGCAGTTCTTC. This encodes CASSEGTSGPYNEQFF.

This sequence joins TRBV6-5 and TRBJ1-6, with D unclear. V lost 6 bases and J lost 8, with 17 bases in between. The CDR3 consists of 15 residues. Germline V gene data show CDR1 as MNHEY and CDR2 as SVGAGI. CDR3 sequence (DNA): TGTGCCAGCAGCTACAGTGGAGGGAGGGATTCACCCCTCCACTTT. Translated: CASSYSGGRDSPLHF.

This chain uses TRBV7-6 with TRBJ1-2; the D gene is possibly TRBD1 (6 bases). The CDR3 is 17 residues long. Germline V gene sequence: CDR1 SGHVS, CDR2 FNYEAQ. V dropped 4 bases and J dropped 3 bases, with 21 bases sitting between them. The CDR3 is CASSSAVGGAQDYGYTF. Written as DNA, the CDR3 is TGTGCCAGCAGCTCCGCGGTGGGGGGGGCGCAGGACTATGGCTACACCTTC.

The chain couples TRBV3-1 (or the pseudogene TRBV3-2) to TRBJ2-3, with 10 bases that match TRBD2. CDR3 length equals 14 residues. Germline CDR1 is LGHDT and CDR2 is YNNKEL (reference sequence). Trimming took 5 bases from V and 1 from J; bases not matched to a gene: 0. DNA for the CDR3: TGTGCCAGCAGCGGGACTAGCGGCACAGATACGCAGTATTTT. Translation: CASSGTSGTDTQYF.

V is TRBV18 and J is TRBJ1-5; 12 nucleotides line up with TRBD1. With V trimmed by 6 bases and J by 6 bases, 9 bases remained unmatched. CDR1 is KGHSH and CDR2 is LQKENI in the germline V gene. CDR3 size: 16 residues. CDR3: CASSGSGTGGGQPQHF. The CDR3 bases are TGTGCCAGCTCCGGCTCCGGGACAGGGGGCGGTCAGCCCCAGCATTTT. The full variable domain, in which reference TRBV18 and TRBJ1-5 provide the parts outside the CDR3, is NAGVMQNPRHLVRRRGQEARLRCSPMKGHSHVYWYRQLPEEGLKFMVYLQKENIIDESGMPKERFSAEFPKEGPSILRIQQVVRGDSAAYFCASSGSGTGGGQPQHFGDGTRLSIL.

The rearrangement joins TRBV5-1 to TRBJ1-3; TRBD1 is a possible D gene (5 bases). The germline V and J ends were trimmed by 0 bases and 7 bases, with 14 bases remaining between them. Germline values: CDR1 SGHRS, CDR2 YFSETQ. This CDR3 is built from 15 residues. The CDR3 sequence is CASSLGQYSGNTIYF. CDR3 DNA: TGCGCCAGCAGCTTGGGACAGTATAGTGGGAACACCATATATTTT.